The 16 T cell receptor beta chains presented below share a single source sample, sequenced in a study of T cells in Graves' hyperthyroidism and ophthalmopathy. RNA transcripts were the template for amplifying TCR beta CDR3 regions. During a first-round RT-PCR of the TCR CDR3, the HTBI primer set was used. TCRdb ran MiXCR on the multiplex PCR reads and lists one entry per CDR3 protein. The data hold 350,000 or so distinct CDR3 sequences, with roughly 20% observed a single time. Material for sequencing was blood. All receptors come from a woman aged 45-60 years with Graves' hyperthyroidism.

The chain couples TRBV11-3 to TRBJ2-3; 9 bases align to TRBD1. CDR3 length: 13 amino acids. CDR1 is SGHNT, CDR2 YENEEA, per germline. V dropped 5 bases and J dropped 6; count of bases not matched to a gene: 3. DNA of the CDR3: TGTGCCAGCAGCGAGGGACAGGGTGATACGCAGTATTTT. The encoded protein is CASSEGQGDTQYF.

This clonotype was counted many times. V and J are TRBV11-2 and TRBJ2-3, with 11 bases lining up with TRBD2. V was pared by 2 bases and J by 6 bases, with 13 bases of the junction left unmatched. Germline V CDR1 and CDR2: SGHAT, FQNNGV. The length of the CDR3 is 18 residues. The CDR3 loop reads CASSLRLGSGRASDTQYF. In DNA form, the CDR3 reads TGTGCCAGCAGCTTAAGGTTGGGTAGCGGGAGGGCCAGCGATACGCAGTATTTT.

The chain combines TRBV6-2 or TRBV6-3 with TRBJ1-4; 8 bases are shared with TRBD1. V was pared by 6 bases and J by 7 bases, with 7 bases of the junction left unmatched. Germline assignment: CDR1 MNHEY and CDR2 SVGEGT. CDR3 length: 14 residues. CDR3 bases: TGTGCCAGCAGGGACAGGGTTGAAAGTGAAAAACTGTTTTTT. Protein product: CASRDRVESEKLFF.

The table lists this clonotype with many counts. The V call is TRBV3-1, the J call TRBJ2-5, with a possible D match to TRBD1 (5 bases). The germline V gene has CDR1 LGHDT and CDR2 YNNKEL (reference sequence). The CDR3 totals 14 residues. Trimming stripped 8 bases from V and 2 bases from J, with 15 bases between. This CDR3 reads CASWTATEQETQYF. In nucleotides, the CDR3 is TGTGCCAGCTGGACCGCGACAGAACAAGAGACCCAGTACTTC.

This clonotype appeared a few times. This rearrangement joins TRBV11-2 to TRBJ1-1; D not resolved. This CDR3 is built from 13 residues. Trimming took 2 bases from V and 6 from J, leaving 10 bases between them. CDR1 is SGHAT, CDR2 FQNNGV, per germline. This CDR3 is CASSLNGPSEAFF. The CDR3 region has the DNA TGTGCCAGCAGCTTAAACGGCCCTTCTGAAGCTTTCTTT.

This clonotype has a count of ten or more. This chain uses TRBV13 with TRBJ2-3; TRBD2 matches at 10 bases. This CDR3 is 15 amino acids long. V lost 6 bases to trimming and J lost 1 base; unmatched junction nucleotides: 4. CDR1 is PRHDT, CDR2 FYEKMQ, per germline (reference sequence). The CDR3 here is CASRHGTSGTDTQYF. In DNA form, the CDR3 reads TGTGCCAGCAGACACGGGACTAGCGGCACAGATACGCAGTATTTT.

This clonotype was detected a few times. The V and J genes are TRBV15 and TRBJ2-2, with 9 bases aligning to TRBD2. Trimming cost V 5 bases and J 3 bases; bases outside gene matches: 7. The CDR3 totals 16 residues. The germline V gene has CDR1 LNHNV and CDR2 YYDKDF (reference sequence). CDR3 nucleotides: TGTGCCACCAGCGGTTGGACTAGCGTCGACACCGGGGAGCTGTTTTTT. This codes for CATSGWTSVDTGELFF.

The chain has TRBV5-8 and TRBJ2-5, with D hard to call. Germline CDR1 is SGHTS and CDR2 is YDEGEE. Trimming removed 0 bases at V and 1 base at J, with 7 bases between. The CDR3 runs to 14 residues. The CDR3 sequence: CASSLDWVQETQYF. CDR3 bases: TGTGCCAGCAGCTTGGACTGGGTCCAAGAGACCCAGTACTTC.

This clonotype was seen a handful of times. J is TRBJ2-2 and V is TRBV6-1; 15 bases match TRBD2. CDR3 length: 14 amino acids. Germline trimming cut 9 bases from V and 7 bases from J; bases unmatched to any gene: 3. Germline V gene data show CDR1 as MNHNS and CDR2 as SASEGT. The CDR3 DNA sequence: TGTGCCAGTAGGACTAGCGGGAGGGGCGGGGAGCTGTTTTTT. Protein product: CASRTSGRGGELFF.

The chain links TRBV9 to TRBJ2-5; 9 bases align to TRBD2. The CDR3 is made up of 16 amino acids. Trimming at V came to 4 bases and at J to 2 bases, leaving 9 bases not matched to a gene. The V gene's germline CDR1 is SGDLS and CDR2 YYNGEE. The CDR3 reads CASSLGGLAGQETQYF. CDR3 DNA: TGTGCCAGCAGCTTGGGGGGGCTAGCGGGACAAGAGACCCAGTACTTC.

The chain has TRBV6-2 or TRBV6-3 and TRBJ2-1; TRBD2 matches 8 bases. The CDR3 is 15 residues long. The trim removed 6 bases at V and 4 bases at J, leaving 8 bases unmatched. Germline-derived CDR1 and CDR2 are MNHEY and SVGEGT. The DNA of the CDR3 is TGTGCCAGCAGAAGACCGGGGGGGCGATACAATGAGCAGTTCTTC. This sequence encodes CASRRPGGRYNEQFF.

The gene calls are TRBV3-1 and TRBJ1-2; TRBD1 matches at 9 bases. The CDR3 spans 13 residues. The V gene's germline CDR1 is LGHDT and CDR2 YNNKEL (reference sequence). V shed 2 bases and J 13 bases; nucleotides not matched to a gene: 8. The CDR3 DNA follows: TGTGCCAGCAGCCAACAACCGGGACAGGGTGGCACCTTC. It yields the protein CASSQQPGQGGTF. Drawing the rest from reference TRBV3-1 and TRBJ1-2, the complete variable domain is DTAVSQTPKYLVTQMGNDKSIKCEQNLGHDTMYWYKQDSKKFLKIMFSYNNKELIINETVPNRFSPKSPDKAHLNLHINSLELGDSAVYFCASSQQPGQGGTFGSGTRLTVV.

This chain connects TRBV20-1 to TRBJ1-2; 8 nucleotides align to TRBD1. Trimming cost V 1 base and J 5 bases; bases outside gene matches: 9. Germline V gene data show CDR1 as DFQATT and CDR2 as SNEGSKA (reference sequence). CDR3 length: 15 residues. This chain's CDR3 is CSARGWAGGEYGYTF. As DNA, the CDR3 is TGCAGTGCTAGAGGATGGGCAGGGGGCGAGTATGGCTACACCTTC.

Here the CDR3 DNA reads TGTGCCACCAGTGATTTGCCGGTACCGGGACTAGCGGGACTCTCCTACAATGAGCAGTTCTTC. It encodes CATSDLPVPGLAGLSYNEQFF. This chain joins TRBV24-1 and TRBJ2-1, with TRBD2 identical over 13 bases. CDR1 is KGHDR and CDR2 is SFDVKD in the germline V gene. This CDR3 comprises 21 residues. Trimming removed 0 bases from V and 0 bases from J; junction bases left unmatched: 10.

The chain couples TRBV9 to TRBJ2-3; D is unresolved. Looked up from germline, CDR1 is SGDLS and CDR2 is YYNGEE. V was pared by 4 bases and J by 0 bases, with 12 bases between. The CDR3 consists of 15 residues. The CDR3 loop reads CASSPRHSSTDTQYF. The CDR3 DNA follows: TGTGCCAGCAGCCCTAGACATTCTAGCACAGATACGCAGTATTTT.

The chain employs TRBV24-1 and TRBJ2-7, with TRBD2 identical over 11 bases. The V gene's germline CDR1 is KGHDR and CDR2 SFDVKD. The CDR3 is 15 residues long. V was clipped by 4 bases and J by 4 bases; unmatched bases: 5. DNA of the CDR3: TGTGCCACCAGTGAGGGGGGACTAGCGGAGTACGAGCAGTACTTC. Residues: CATSEGGLAEYEQYF.